Listed below are T cell receptor beta chains from one sample, sequenced in a study of vaccination and CD4 T cells after COVID-19. For these receptors, no antigen is known. TCRdb re-analysed the PCR reads in MiXCR, keeping a single row per CDR3 protein. The sample contains roughly 20,000 distinct CDR3 sequences, around two fifths of which appear only once. This specimen was CD4+ T cells from blood, cultured in vitro, taken after SARS-CoV-2 vaccination. The origin of the receptors is a human donor who had recovered from COVID-19. Each CDR3 is given with its conserved first and last residue.

J,V,CDR3
TRBJ1-1,TRBV11-1,CASSSGLLNTEAFF
TRBJ1-5,TRBV19,CASSLGTHSNQPQHF
TRBJ2-7,TRBV19,CASTFKSGQTYEQYF
TRBJ2-2,TRBV6-4,CASKLAGEAGELFF
TRBJ2-2,TRBV7-9,CASSPQGSTGELFF
TRBJ1-1,TRBV20-1,CSAREARQHTEAFF
TRBJ1-2,TRBV29-1,CSIRDRAYGYTF
TRBJ2-7,TRBV18,CASSPPGQGSYEQYF
TRBJ1-2,TRBV7-2,CASSFSSGVNAGYTF
TRBJ2-3,TRBV19,CASSIGTMGMNTQYF
TRBJ1-5,TRBV7-8,CASSITGTQPQHF
TRBJ1-2,TRBV28,CASSRTGANYGYTF
TRBJ1-2,TRBV7-9,CASSLVGAGQGYGYTF
TRBJ1-2,TRBV27,CASSVGTGEDHGYTF
TRBJ2-3,TRBV11-3,CASSSYLTSGGTKWTRTQYF
TRBJ2-3,TRBV5-4,CASSLPGRGTDTQYF
TRBJ2-3,TRBV6-2/TRBV6-3,CASSYTRGLAETDTQYF
TRBJ1-6,TRBV19,CASSTGAGSNNSPLHF
TRBJ2-2,TRBV27,CASSSQLAAGELFF
TRBJ2-2,TRBV4-3,CASGDRNTGELFF
TRBJ2-5,TRBV12-3/TRBV12-4,CASGRQGAGETQYF
TRBJ1-1,TRBV6-5,CASSYSRVGTEAFF
TRBJ1-5,TRBV6-1,CASSDRLVVGQPQHF
TRBJ2-1,TRBV7-2,CASSPPGLAAINEQFF
TRBJ2-7,TRBV6-5,CASSYRGVDYEQYF
TRBJ1-1,TRBV7-2,CASSSDLTEAFF
TRBJ1-1,TRBV7-9,CASSLHPSRANTEAFF
TRBJ1-1,TRBV6-1,CASRKGPGTEAFF
TRBJ2-7,TRBV10-2,CASSVGGASEQYF
TRBJ1-4,TRBV27,CASTMRTGEKLFF
TRBJ2-1,TRBV6-2/TRBV6-3,CASSPLLGGDEQFF
TRBJ1-6,TRBV20-1,CSAKDSSDSPLHF
TRBJ1-5,TRBV6-1,CASSGQGHNQPQHF
TRBJ2-7,TRBV20-1,CSASVLAEAYEQYF
TRBJ2-2,TRBV7-7,CASSLGQRSGELFF
TRBJ1-6,TRBV6-1,CAGARGTSRSPLHF
TRBJ2-3,TRBV4-1,CASGLANTQYF
TRBJ1-2,TRBV15,CATSRVFQGGYDYTF
TRBJ1-5,TRBV19,CASSIDSGYQPQHF
TRBJ2-5,TRBV20-1,CSAGALRQETQYF
TRBJ2-7,TRBV20-1,CSASRDRGREQYF
TRBJ1-4,TRBV5-6,CASSLRGGKLFF
TRBJ2-3,TRBV7-2,CASSPLAGVEGDTQYF
TRBJ2-5,TRBV12-3/TRBV12-4,CASSLAPPSGQETQYF
TRBJ1-6,TRBV20-1,CSARRDSWGNSPLHF
TRBJ2-7,TRBV7-9,CASSLDVGQDYYEQYF
TRBJ2-7,TRBV27,CASRLAGGPYEQYF
TRBJ2-2,TRBV11-3,CASSLRNTGELFF
TRBJ1-1,TRBV6-2/TRBV6-3,CASSYTSGNGEAFF
TRBJ1-2,TRBV28,CASSSRRAARNYGYTF
TRBJ2-7,TRBV30,CAWVPGTSSYEQYF
TRBJ2-1,TRBV7-9,CASSLGGGITYNEQFF
TRBJ2-2,TRBV20-1,CSARDRRGSNTGELFF
TRBJ2-2,TRBV20-1,CSALGGTGELFF
TRBJ2-2,TRBV6-2/TRBV6-3,CASHSGGLPGELFF